This paragraph reports one T cell receptor (beta chain). Mismatch with germline at one junction end may stem from a read error. The sample holds other DNA sequences that translate to the same CDR3. The germline V gene has CDR1 LGHNA and CDR2 YSLEER. This CDR3 has 15 residues. This record comes from a study of cytomegalovirus exposure and HLA in healthy donors. PCR primers comprised 60 Vbeta and 13 Jbeta primers. Some clones are missing from TCRdb's copy, which holds only in-frame ones; the method was immunoSEQ multiplex PCR. The data contain 150,000 or so clones, around 78% of them singletons. The receptor comes from a young woman in good health and CMV-seronegative. The sample taken for sequencing was PBMCs. The chain combines TRBV4-3 with TRBJ2-7, with D possibly being TRBD1 (6 bases). CDR3 sequence: CASSQEGTGLDEQYF. CDR3 DNA sequence: TGCGCTAGCAGCCAAGAGGGTACAGGGTTGGACGAGCAGTACTTC.